The clone carrying this TCR beta chain was picked up a small number of times. CDR1 is MNHEY, CDR2 SMNVEV, per germline (reference sequence). The CDR3 runs to 14 residues. V was clipped by 9 bases and J by 1 base; unmatched bases: 6. The data are from a study of PD-L1 blockade in urothelial cancer. The time point was: peripheral blood 6 weeks after treatment start. The data were produced by immunoSEQ multiplex PCR, yet TCRdb's version contains in-frame clones alone and is incomplete. The table lists 120,000 or so clones, about 84% of them singletons. Sequencing used PBMCs, obtained around atezolizumab (anti-PD-L1) treatment. This chain links TRBV27 with TRBJ2-7; TRBD1 matches at 10 bases. This TCR came from a middle-aged man with urothelial cancer. Here the CDR3 reads CARGTGQGSYEQYF. Written as DNA, the CDR3 is TGTGCCAGAGGGACGGGACAGGGGTCCTACGAGCAGTACTTC.